This TCR beta chain emerged from a study of CD8 T cells in Susac syndrome. In regard to this clonotype: Its antigen is as yet unknown.

The authors sequenced TCR beta from blood CD8+ and CD4+ T cells. TEMRA cells were FACS-enriched, while CD8+ and CD4+ T cells were negatively isolated. Random hexamers were used to reverse transcribe the RNA input (about 0.5 to 1 ug). Amplification of TCR beta CDR3 spanned 54 Vbeta and 13 Jbeta via immunoSEQ multiplex PCR. Each CDR3 protein gets one entry after TCRdb re-called the immunoSEQ multiplex PCR reads with MiXCR. The sample shows over 95,000 distinct CDR3 sequences, roughly 92% of them seen only once. Notes on the study in general: It was acknowledged by the study that relatively few individuals were included in its TCR sequencing and HLA analysis.

Trimming took off 1 base at V and 0 bases at J, with 3 bases between the two ends. CDR1 is GTSNPN and CDR2 is SVGIG in the germline V gene (reference sequence). The CDR3 covers 12 residues. The sample taken for sequencing was CD8+ T cells from PBMCs. This clonotype was sampled from a human donor in good health. The chain links TRBV30 to TRBJ1-1; D call uncertain. The CDR3 sequence is CAWSGLNTEAFF. The DNA of the CDR3 is TGTGCCTGGAGTGGATTGAACACTGAAGCTTTCTTT.